The 16 T cell receptor beta chains in this list originate from one sample, sequenced in a study of cytomegalovirus exposure and HLA in healthy donors. With 60 Vbeta and 13 Jbeta primers, the PCR was carried out. Assay: immunoSEQ multiplex PCR; the TCRdb copy retains only in-frame clones and omits some. This sample carries around 90,000 clones, about four fifths of them seen once, and the ten largest clones take 6% to 8%. The specimen sequenced was PBMCs. The receptors were gathered from a young man in good health and CMV-seronegative.

Concerning this clone itself: The identical CDR3 is also encoded by other nucleotide sequences in the sample. This sequence joins TRBV6-5 and TRBJ2-7; possible D gene TRBD2, 5 bases. Germline lookup yields CDR1 MNHEY and CDR2 SVGAGI. The CDR3 consists of 11 residues. V was trimmed by 8 bases and J by 3 bases, leaving 8 bases between them. CDR3 sequence reads: CASSRGYEQYF. The DNA of the CDR3 is TGTGCCAGCTCCCGGGGCTACGAGCAGTACTTC.

This chain uses TRBV28 with TRBJ1-1; 10 positions match TRBD1. V dropped 10 bases and J dropped 0; count of bases not matched to a gene: 5. This CDR3 contains 14 residues. Germline V gene sequence: CDR1 MDHEN, CDR2 SYDVKM. The CDR3 spells CATVTGGMNTEAFF. CDR3 DNA: TGTGCCACCGTGACAGGGGGCATGAACACTGAAGCTTTCTTT.

This clone has a handful of counts. The J gene is TRBJ1-2, the V gene TRBV28; D is perhaps TRBD1 (5 bases). This CDR3 has 12 amino acids. CDR1 is MDHEN, CDR2 SYDVKM, per germline. Trimming removed 10 bases from V and 4 bases from J, with 13 bases in between. The CDR3 bases are TGTGCCACCCGCGACAGTCTCTATGGCTACACCTTC. This gives the protein CATRDSLYGYTF.

V is TRBV20-1 and J is TRBJ2-7; tentatively, D is TRBD1 (6 bases). Germline V CDR1 and CDR2: DFQATT, SNEGSKA (reference sequence). The CDR3 loop spans 11 amino acids. Trimming left V 6 bases short and J 7 bases short, with 13 bases between. CDR3 in DNA: TGCAGTGCCTTTGGGACATCAGAGCAGTACTTC. It encodes CSAFGTSEQYF.

The chain employs TRBV5-1 and TRBJ2-7; TRBD2 aligns across 10 bases. The J segment lost 3 bases and the V segment lost 1 base, leaving 1 base of the junction unmatched. The CDR3 consists of 14 residues. Germline V lookup: CDR1 SGHRS, CDR2 YFSETQ. The CDR3 spells CASSLPSGSYEQYF. For the CDR3, the DNA is TGCGCCAGCAGCTTGCCTAGCGGGAGCTACGAGCAGTACTTC.

This sequence joins TRBV6-6 and TRBJ2-7; 9 bases align to TRBD1. Trimming removed 7 bases from V and 3 bases from J; junction bases left unmatched: 7. Germline-derived CDR1 and CDR2 are MNHNY and SVGAGI (reference sequence). The CDR3 runs to 14 residues. In DNA form, the CDR3 reads TGTGCCAGCAACTACCGGGACAGGGTCTACGAGCAGTACTTC. This translates into CASNYRDRVYEQYF.

The chain employs TRBV28 and TRBJ1-2; D call uncertain. This CDR3 is built from 13 residues. V gave up 2 bases and J gave up 5 bases, with 9 bases separating them. Germline CDR1 and CDR2: MDHEN and SYDVKM. This chain's CDR3 is CASSLRPGYGYTF. CDR3 sequence (DNA): TGTGCCAGCAGTTTACGGCCAGGTTATGGCTACACCTTC.

This chain joins TRBV10-1 and TRBJ2-2; 8 nucleotides line up with TRBD1. The germline gives CDR1 WNHNN, CDR2 SYGVQD (reference sequence). V trimming: 5 bases; J trimming: 4 bases; junction bases outside the gene matches: 3. The CDR3 is made up of 14 amino acids. The CDR3 region is CASSQGAGTGELFF. CDR3 in DNA: TGCGCCAGCAGTCAGGGGGCCGGCACCGGGGAGCTGTTTTTT.

The chain uses TRBV2 and TRBJ2-7; TRBD1 matches 9 bases. The CDR3 has 13 amino acids. Germline loops: CDR1 SNHLY, CDR2 FYNNEI. The junction had 6 bases not matched to a gene; V was cut back by 5 bases and J by 7 bases. CDR3 sequence reads: CASSRDRVEEQYF. The CDR3 region has the DNA TGTGCCAGCAGTCGGGACAGGGTGGAGGAGCAGTACTTC. The full variable domain, its missing parts supplied by reference TRBV2 and TRBJ2-7, is EPEVTQTPSHQVTQMGQEVILRCVPISNHLYFYWYRQILGQKVEFLVSFYNNEISEKSEIFDDQFSVERPDGSNFTLKIRSTKLEDSAMYFCASSRDRVEEQYFGPGTRLTVT.

V is TRBV4-2 and J is TRBJ2-3; 10 nucleotides line up with TRBD2. The CDR3 has 18 residues. V was pared by 1 base and J by 0 bases, with 7 bases of the junction left unmatched. Per germline, CDR1 LGHNA and CDR2 YNFKEQ. CDR3 loop: CASSQGASGGRSTDTQYF. For the CDR3, the DNA is TGTGCCAGCAGCCAAGGGGCTAGCGGGGGCCGTAGCACAGATACGCAGTATTTT.

The rearrangement uses TRBV10-1 and TRBJ2-5, with TRBD2 identical over 7 bases. Germline assignment: CDR1 WNHNN and CDR2 SYGVQD (reference sequence). V shed 0 bases, J shed 4 bases, and the junction held 2 bases outside the gene matches. The CDR3 runs 14 residues. CDR3 region: CASSESGRGETQYF. The CDR3 bases are TGCGCCAGCAGTGAGTCGGGGAGGGGAGAGACCCAGTACTTC.

The rearrangement joins TRBV14 to TRBJ2-1, with D maybe TRBD2 (6 bases). The V gene's germline CDR1 is SGHDN and CDR2 FVKESK. V was clipped by 3 bases and J by 0 bases, with 9 bases between them. The CDR3 runs to 15 residues. The CDR3 DNA sequence: TGTGCCAGCAGCCACCTGACTAGCTCCTACAATGAGCAGTTCTTC. It encodes CASSHLTSSYNEQFF.

The genes are TRBV2 and TRBJ2-7; TRBD1 matches at 8 bases. The V gene end was trimmed by 6 bases and the J gene end by 3 bases; junction bases not matched to a gene: 7. This CDR3 has 14 residues. Germline-derived CDR1 and CDR2 are SNHLY and FYNNEI. CDR3 region: CASRARQGSYEQYF. In DNA form, the CDR3 reads TGTGCCAGCAGAGCCAGACAGGGGAGCTACGAGCAGTACTTC. The whole variable domain, remainder taken from reference TRBV2 and TRBJ2-7, is EPEVTQTPSHQVTQMGQEVILRCVPISNHLYFYWYRQILGQKVEFLVSFYNNEISEKSEIFDDQFSVERPDGSNFTLKIRSTKLEDSAMYFCASRARQGSYEQYFGPGTRLTVT.

The rearrangement links TRBV5-4 to TRBJ1-3, with unresolved D. Germline loops: CDR1 SGHNT, CDR2 YYREEE (reference sequence). The CDR3 is 15 amino acids. The V and J ends lost 4 bases and 4 bases respectively, with 15 bases between them. CDR3 loop: CASSLSGGMGNTIYF. Written as DNA, the CDR3 is TGTGCCAGCAGCCTCAGCGGAGGGATGGGAAACACCATATATTTT. Complete variable domain (other parts from reference TRBV5-4 and TRBJ1-3): ETGVTQSPTHLIKTRGQQVTLRCSSQSGHNTVSWYQQALGQGPQFIFQYYREEENGRGNFPPRFSGLQFPNYSSELNVNALELDDSALYLCASSLSGGMGNTIYFGEGSWLTVV.

This clone was recorded once. The J gene is TRBJ2-5, the V gene TRBV14; a possible D gene is TRBD1 (5 bases). Germline-derived CDR1 and CDR2 are SGHDN and FVKESK. CDR3 length: 15 amino acids. The V end lost 0 bases, the J end lost 3 bases, and 11 bases lay between the germline ends. The CDR3 DNA reads TGTGCCAGCAGCCAAGATCTGGGGCGCGAAGAGACCCAGTACTTC. This sequence encodes CASSQDLGREETQYF.

This clone was seen a handful of times. The chain joins TRBV19 to TRBJ1-5, with 9 bases lining up with TRBD1. Trimming at V came to 4 bases and at J to 2 bases, leaving 9 bases not matched to a gene. The CDR3 runs 17 residues. Looked up from germline, CDR1 is LNHDA and CDR2 is SQIVND (reference sequence). The CDR3 region is CASSTLRDREGNQPQHF. The CDR3 DNA sequence: TGTGCCAGTAGTACACTCCGGGACAGGGAAGGCAATCAGCCCCAGCATTTT.